The table lists the clone carrying this T cell receptor (beta chain) with a few counts. Its specificity is not known. Trimming took 6 bases from V and 2 from J, leaving 11 bases between them. The germline gives CDR1 MNHEY, CDR2 SVGAGI. The CDR3 contains 14 residues. The data stem from a study of T cell repertoires in aging, cancer and after chemotherapy. At the level of the study: The whole study produced a dataset of millions of TCR reads.

Overall study findings and caveats: In cancer patients, declining TCR diversity with age involved lost richness and lost evenness. Compared with age-matched healthy donors, untreated hematological or solid cancer patients showed higher blood TCR clonality.

A mixed TRB-A/B primer pool amplified rearranged TRB by multiplex touch-down PCR. TCRdb processed the multiplex PCR reads anew with MiXCR; each CDR3 protein has one entry. This table has a few thousand distinct CDR3 sequences, 50% to 75% appearing once. TCR beta rearrangements were amplified from peripheral blood genomic DNA. V usage is TRBV6-5 and J usage is TRBJ1-3, with a tentative D call TRBD1 (6 bases). Material for sequencing was blood. The TCR was taken from a human donor with a solid tumor. The CDR3 sequence: CASRQQGTGNTIYF. CDR3 nucleotides: TGTGCCAGCAGGCAACAGGGAACTGGAAACACCATATATTTT.